Presented here are 21 T cell receptor beta chains from one specimen sequenced in a study of post-analysis software for immune sequencing data. The antigens for these receptors are not known. General study points: Five or six TRBV segments, TRBV5-6, TRBV5-1 and TRBV20-1 among them, were found more frequent in patients than controls.

Each TCR beta cDNA library carried unique molecular identifiers. TCRdb recomputed calls from the PCR reads with MiXCR, one row per CDR3 protein. The table lists about 810,000 distinct CDR3 sequences, around 50% of them singletons. Source material: blood. Every receptor here comes from a girl aged 10 to 17 with multiple sclerosis.

This chain connects TRBV20-1 to TRBJ2-3; D is undetermined. From germline, CDR1 is DFQATT and CDR2 SNEGSKA (reference sequence). The germline V and J ends were trimmed by 4 bases and 0 bases, with 17 bases remaining between them. There are 16 residues in the CDR3. CDR3 DNA: TGCAGTGCTACCCTTTTTTCAGGAGAAAGCACAGATACGCAGTATTTT. Translated, it gives CSATLFSGESTDTQYF.

The CDR3 protein is CAISVGTGGNYGYTF. Written as DNA, the CDR3 is TGTGCCATCAGTGTTGGGACAGGGGGGAACTATGGCTACACCTTC. The chain joins TRBV10-3 to TRBJ1-2; TRBD1 matches 11 bases. V gave up 4 bases and J gave up 2 bases; unmatched junction bases: 3. CDR3 length: 15 amino acids. Germline V CDR1 and CDR2: ENHRY, SYGVKD.

In regard to this clonotype: Relative to the germline gene, one junction end is altered; a read error may explain this. This CDR3 reads CVSRVQPTQETQYF. CDR3 sequence (DNA): TGCGTCAGCAGAGTACAACCCACCCAAGAGACCCAGTACTTC. V usage is TRBV5-1 and J usage is TRBJ2-5; D is uncertain. The CDR3 loop spans 14 amino acids. Germline V gene lookup returns CDR1 SGHRS and CDR2 YFSETQ.

This clonotype was observed once. The rearrangement uses TRBV24-1 and TRBJ1-6, with a tentative D call TRBD1 (5 bases). The V end was cut by 0 bases, the J end by 7 bases, with 18 bases between. Germline CDR1 reads KGHDR; CDR2 reads SFDVKD. The CDR3 is made up of 18 amino acids. CDR3 sequence: CATSDLPPGLSPNSPLHF. Written as DNA, the CDR3 is TGTGCCACCAGTGATTTGCCACCGGGACTGAGCCCAAATTCACCCCTCCACTTT.

This clonotype was seen a few times. DNA of the CDR3: TGTGCCGACTACAGGGGCGAGCAGTACTTC. Its protein product is CADYRGEQYF. The V call is TRBV9, the J call TRBJ2-7, with 7 bases matching TRBD1. V shed 10 bases and J 6 bases; nucleotides not matched to a gene: 4. Germline V gene lookup returns CDR1 SGDLS and CDR2 YYNGEE. CDR3 length: 10 amino acids.

The V gene is TRBV6-6, the J gene TRBJ2-1, with TRBD1 matching over 8 bases. In germline, CDR1 is MNHNY, CDR2 SVGAGI (reference sequence). The CDR3 extends over 15 amino acids. V lost 6 bases to trimming and J lost 7 bases; unmatched junction nucleotides: 11. CDR3 region: CASSPPSTGVNEQFF. The CDR3 nucleotides read TGTGCCAGCAGCCCGCCCTCGACAGGGGTTAATGAGCAGTTCTTC.

This clonotype was seen just once. This chain uses TRBV20-1 with TRBJ2-7; D unresolved. CDR1 is DFQATT, CDR2 SNEGSKA, per germline (reference sequence). The CDR3 is 13 amino acids. The V end was cut by 3 bases, the J end by 1 base, with 10 bases between. CDR3 protein: CSASLRVSYEQYF. The CDR3 DNA follows: TGCAGTGCTAGTCTCCGGGTTTCCTACGAGCAGTACTTC.

This sequence joins TRBV3-1 and TRBJ1-1; possibly TRBD1 for D (6 bases). With 1 base removed from V and 1 base from J, the gap between germline ends came to 10 bases. Germline V lookup: CDR1 LGHDT, CDR2 YNNKEL (reference sequence). This CDR3 spans 15 amino acids. Here the CDR3 DNA reads TGTGCCAGCAGCCAAGTTCTCAGGGGGAACACTGAAGCTTTCTTT. Translating it yields CASSQVLRGNTEAFF.

A single count supports this clonotype. J is TRBJ2-1 and V is TRBV2; D unresolved. Germline assignment: CDR1 SNHLY and CDR2 FYNNEI. The CDR3 consists of 16 residues. V was shortened by 6 bases and J by 3 bases, with 18 bases between the two germline ends. CDR3 sequence reads: CASSDSSEKVYNEQFF. Here the CDR3 DNA reads TGTGCCAGCAGCGACTCAAGCGAGAAGGTCTACAATGAGCAGTTCTTC.

The rearrangement uses TRBV6-6 and TRBJ2-1; TRBD2 matches at 10 bases. CDR1 is MNHNY and CDR2 is SVGAGI in the germline V gene (reference sequence). J lost 8 bases, V lost 10 bases, and 11 bases had no gene match. The CDR3 spans 14 residues. The CDR3 DNA reads TGTGCCAACAGCCAAGCGGGAGGGCCCTATGAGCAGTTCTTC. This sequence encodes CANSQAGGPYEQFF.

This clonotype was counted between two and nine times. The V call is TRBV20-1, the J call TRBJ1-2; 11 bases fit TRBD1. After removal of 2 bases from V and 7 bases from J, the junction contained 12 bases not matched to a gene. Germline CDR1 DFQATT, CDR2 SNEGSKA (reference sequence). The CDR3 is 16 amino acids. CDR3: CSARSTGGTGGLGYTF. The CDR3 bases are TGCAGTGCTAGATCGACTGGCGGGACAGGGGGTCTTGGCTACACCTTC.

The V call is TRBV6-6, the J call TRBJ2-6; the match to TRBD1 covers 7 bases. The CDR3 is 16 residues long. V lost 0 bases to trimming and J lost 2 bases; unmatched junction nucleotides: 1. Germline V gene lookup returns CDR1 MNHNY and CDR2 SVGAGI (reference sequence). The CDR3 DNA sequence: TGTGCCAGCAGTTACTCGACAGGGCCTGGGGCCAACGTCCTGACTTTC. Translation: CASSYSTGPGANVLTF.

This chain links TRBV12-3 or TRBV12-4 with TRBJ2-3; maybe TRBD2 (5 bases). The CDR3 is made up of 16 amino acids. With 6 bases removed from V and 0 bases from J, the gap between germline ends came to 16 bases. The CDR3 loop is CASSLRDPGSTDTQYF. The CDR3 nucleotides are TGTGCCAGCAGCCTAAGGGATCCGGGAAGCACAGATACGCAGTATTTT.

In DNA form, the CDR3 reads TGTGCCAGCAGCCAAGGGGCTAGAATGGACATTCAGTACTTC. This codes for CASSQGARMDIQYF. The chain carries TRBV3-1 and TRBJ2-4; D is unresolved. Trimming shortened V by 1 base and J by 8 bases, and 12 bases separated the two germline ends. CDR3 length equals 14 residues. Germline V lookup: CDR1 LGHDT, CDR2 YNNKEL (reference sequence).

The chain employs TRBV14 and TRBJ2-1; D gene ambiguous. The CDR3 is 13 amino acids. V gave up 2 bases and J gave up 6 bases, with 8 bases separating them. Germline CDR1 reads SGHDN; CDR2 reads FVKESK. CDR3 in amino acids: CASSQNYRNEQFF. The CDR3 DNA follows: TGTGCCAGCAGCCAAAATTACCGCAATGAGCAGTTCTTC.

Regarding this clonotype: As the CDR3 is not closed by the conserved phenylalanine or tryptophan, this likely results from a read error. The rearrangement joins TRBV29-1 to TRBJ2-1, with D tentatively TRBD1 (6 bases). The CDR3 covers 15 residues. Trimming took off 4 bases at V and 1 base at J, with 14 bases between the two ends. Germline CDR1 reads SQVTM; CDR2 reads ANQGSEA. CDR3 bases: TGCAGCGTTGCCAAAGACAGGAGATCCTACAATGAGCAGTTCTAC. Protein product: CSVAKDRRSYNEQFY.

The CDR3: CASSSYRGPSTDTQYF. The CDR3, as DNA: TGTGCCAGCAGCTCCTATCGGGGGCCCAGCACAGATACGCAGTATTTT. J is TRBJ2-3 and V is TRBV13; either TRBD1 or TRBD2 may fit D (6 bases each). The CDR3 length is 16 residues. V lost 4 bases and J lost 0, with 14 bases in between. Germline V gene lookup returns CDR1 PRHDT and CDR2 FYEKMQ (reference sequence).

This clonotype was observed a handful of times. The V gene is TRBV24-1, the J gene TRBJ2-7; TRBD2 agrees at 8 bases. V lost 4 bases to trimming and J lost 2 bases; unmatched junction nucleotides: 12. The CDR3 runs to 17 residues. Germline V CDR1 and CDR2: KGHDR, SFDVKD. Here the CDR3 DNA reads TGTGCCACCAGTGAAGGGCCCCGACTAGCGAATCCCTACGAGCAGTACTTC. It yields the protein CATSEGPRLANPYEQYF.

The CDR3, as DNA: TGTGCCAGTATGGACAGGAATTTTTACGATGAGCAGTTCTTC. As protein: CASMDRNFYDEQFF. This rearrangement joins TRBV6-1 to TRBJ2-1, with 7 bases lining up with TRBD1. This CDR3 has 14 residues. CDR1 MNHNS and CDR2 SASEGT come from the germline V gene. Unmatched junction bases numbered 13, after V lost 9 bases and J lost 8 bases.

The V call is TRBV2, the J call TRBJ2-5, with TRBD2 matching over 12 bases. Per germline, CDR1 SNHLY and CDR2 FYNNEI. The CDR3 extends over 15 amino acids. The V segment lost 6 bases and the J segment 1 base; nucleotides outside the gene matches: 3. The CDR3 DNA sequence: TGTGCCAGCAGCGGGACTAGCGGGCGCCAAGAGACCCAGTACTTC. Translated, it gives CASSGTSGRQETQYF.

This clonotype turned up a few times. The chain recombines TRBV3-1 with TRBJ2-7; the D is unclear. V was shortened by 1 base and J by 7 bases, with 14 bases between the two germline ends. Germline CDR1 reads LGHDT; CDR2 reads YNNKEL (reference sequence). CDR3 length: 14 residues. CDR3 amino acids: CASSQVGQFDEQYF. The CDR3 DNA reads as TGTGCCAGCAGCCAAGTTGGCCAGTTTGATGAGCAGTACTTC.